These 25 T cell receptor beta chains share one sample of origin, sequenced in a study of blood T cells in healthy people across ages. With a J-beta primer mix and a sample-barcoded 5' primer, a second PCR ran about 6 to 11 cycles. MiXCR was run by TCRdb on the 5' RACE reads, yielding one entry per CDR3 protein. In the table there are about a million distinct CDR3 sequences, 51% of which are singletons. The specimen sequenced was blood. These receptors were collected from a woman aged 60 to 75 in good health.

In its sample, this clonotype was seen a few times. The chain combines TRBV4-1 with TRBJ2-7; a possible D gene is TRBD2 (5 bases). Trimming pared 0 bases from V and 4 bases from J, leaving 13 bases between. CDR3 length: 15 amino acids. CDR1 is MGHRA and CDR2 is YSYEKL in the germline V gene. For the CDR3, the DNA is TGCGCCAGCAGCCAAGATCGCGGACTCGGGTACGAGCAGTACTTC. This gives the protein CASSQDRGLGYEQYF.

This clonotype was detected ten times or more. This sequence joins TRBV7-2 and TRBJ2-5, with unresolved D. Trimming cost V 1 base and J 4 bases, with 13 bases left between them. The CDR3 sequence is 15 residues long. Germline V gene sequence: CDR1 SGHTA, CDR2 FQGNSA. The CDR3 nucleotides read TGTGCCAGCAGCTTAGTAAGGTCCGGGCCAGAGACCCAGTACTTC. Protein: CASSLVRSGPETQYF.

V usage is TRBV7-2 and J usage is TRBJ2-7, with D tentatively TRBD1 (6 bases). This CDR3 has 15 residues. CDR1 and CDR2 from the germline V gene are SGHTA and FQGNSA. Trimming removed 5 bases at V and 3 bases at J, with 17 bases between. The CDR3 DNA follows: TGTGCCAGCAGCCCCGTTCCAGGGGCCCACTACGAGCAGTACTTC. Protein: CASSPVPGAHYEQYF. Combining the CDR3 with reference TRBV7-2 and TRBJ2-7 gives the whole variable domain GAGVSQSPSNKVTEKGKDVELRCDPISGHTALYWYRQSLGQGLEFLIYFQGNSAPDKSGLPSDRFSAERTGGSVSTLTIQRTQQEDSAVYLCASSPVPGAHYEQYFGPGTRLTVT.

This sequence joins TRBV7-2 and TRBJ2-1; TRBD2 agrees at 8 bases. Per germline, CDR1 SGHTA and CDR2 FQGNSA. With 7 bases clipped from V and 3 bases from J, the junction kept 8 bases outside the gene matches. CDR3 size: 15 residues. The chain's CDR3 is CASTGGRQNYNEQFF. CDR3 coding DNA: TGTGCCAGCACTGGCGGGAGGCAAAACTACAATGAGCAGTTCTTC.

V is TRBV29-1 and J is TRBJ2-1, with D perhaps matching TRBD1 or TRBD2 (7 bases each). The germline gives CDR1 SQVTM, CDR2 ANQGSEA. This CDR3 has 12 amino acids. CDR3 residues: CTGGERGNEQFF. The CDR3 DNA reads TGCACAGGGGGGGAGCGCGGTAATGAGCAGTTCTTC.

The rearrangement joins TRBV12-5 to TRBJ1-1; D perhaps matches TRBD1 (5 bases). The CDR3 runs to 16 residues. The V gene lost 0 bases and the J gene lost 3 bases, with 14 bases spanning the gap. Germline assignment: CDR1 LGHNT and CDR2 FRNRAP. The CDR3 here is CASGLVGSWDHTEAFF. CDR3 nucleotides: TGTGCTAGTGGTTTGGTTGGGAGTTGGGACCACACTGAAGCTTTCTTT.

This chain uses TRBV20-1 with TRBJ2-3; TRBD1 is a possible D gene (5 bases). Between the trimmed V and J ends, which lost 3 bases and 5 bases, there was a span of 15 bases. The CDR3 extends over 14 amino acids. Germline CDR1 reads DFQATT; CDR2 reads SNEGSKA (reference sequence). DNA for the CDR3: TGCAGTGCTAGGGATTCAGGGTTGGGAGATACGCAGTATTTT. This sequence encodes CSARDSGLGDTQYF.

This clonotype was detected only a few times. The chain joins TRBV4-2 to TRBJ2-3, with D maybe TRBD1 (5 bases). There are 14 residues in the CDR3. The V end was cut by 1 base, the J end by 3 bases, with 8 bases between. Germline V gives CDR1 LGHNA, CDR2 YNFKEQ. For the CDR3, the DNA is TGTGCCAGCAGCCAAGGGACACCAACAGATACGCAGTATTTT. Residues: CASSQGTPTDTQYF.

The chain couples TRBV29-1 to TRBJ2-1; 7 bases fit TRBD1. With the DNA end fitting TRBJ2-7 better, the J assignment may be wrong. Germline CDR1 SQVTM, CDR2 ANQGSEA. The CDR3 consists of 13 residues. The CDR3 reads CSAPGQRYNEQYF. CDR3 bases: TGCAGCGCACCGGGACAGCGTTACAATGAGCAGTACTTC.

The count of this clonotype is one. CDR3 nucleotide sequence: TGCAGTGCTGTAACAGGGGGCACCGGGGAGCTGTTTTTT. It is translated as CSAVTGGTGELFF. J is TRBJ2-2 and V is TRBV20-1; 8 bases agree with TRBD1. Germline V gene data show CDR1 as DFQATT and CDR2 as SNEGSKA (reference sequence). V lost 5 bases and J lost 4; bases outside the gene matches: 3. The length of the CDR3 is 13 residues.

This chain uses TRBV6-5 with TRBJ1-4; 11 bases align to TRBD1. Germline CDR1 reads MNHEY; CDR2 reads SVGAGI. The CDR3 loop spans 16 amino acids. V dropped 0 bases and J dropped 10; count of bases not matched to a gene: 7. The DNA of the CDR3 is TGTGCCAGCAGTTACTCTCGGACAGGGGGCCTAAGAAAACTGTTTTTT. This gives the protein CASSYSRTGGLRKLFF.

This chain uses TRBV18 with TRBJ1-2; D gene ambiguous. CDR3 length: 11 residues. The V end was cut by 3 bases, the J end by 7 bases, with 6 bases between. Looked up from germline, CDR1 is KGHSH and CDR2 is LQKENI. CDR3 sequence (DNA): TGTGCCAGCTCACCTACCTTTGGCTACACCTTC. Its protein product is CASSPTFGYTF.

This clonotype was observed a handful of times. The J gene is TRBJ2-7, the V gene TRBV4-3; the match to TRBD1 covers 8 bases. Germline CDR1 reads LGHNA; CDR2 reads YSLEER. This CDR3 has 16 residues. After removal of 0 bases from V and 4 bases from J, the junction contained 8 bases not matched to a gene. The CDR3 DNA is TGCGCCAGCAGCCAAGAAGTGACAGGGGAAGCGTACGAGCAGTACTTC. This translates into CASSQEVTGEAYEQYF.

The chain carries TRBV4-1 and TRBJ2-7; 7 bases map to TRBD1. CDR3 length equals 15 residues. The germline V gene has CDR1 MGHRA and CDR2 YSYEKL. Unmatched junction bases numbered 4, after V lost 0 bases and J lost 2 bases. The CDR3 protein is CASSQDWTGPYEQYF. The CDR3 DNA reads TGCGCCAGCAGCCAAGATTGGACAGGTCCCTACGAGCAGTACTTC.

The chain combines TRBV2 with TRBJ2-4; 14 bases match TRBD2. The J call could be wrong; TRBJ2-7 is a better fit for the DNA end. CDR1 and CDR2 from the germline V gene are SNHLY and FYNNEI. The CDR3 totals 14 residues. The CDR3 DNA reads TGTGCCAGCAGGGGACTAGCGGGAGTATCCGAGCAGTACTTC. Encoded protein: CASRGLAGVSEQYF.

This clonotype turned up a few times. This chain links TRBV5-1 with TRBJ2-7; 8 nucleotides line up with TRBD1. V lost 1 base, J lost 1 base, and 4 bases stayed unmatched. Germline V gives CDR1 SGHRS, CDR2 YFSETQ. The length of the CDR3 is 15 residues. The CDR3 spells CASSLTTGGSYEQYF. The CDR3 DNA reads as TGCGCCAGCAGCTTGACCACAGGGGGATCCTACGAGCAGTACTTC.

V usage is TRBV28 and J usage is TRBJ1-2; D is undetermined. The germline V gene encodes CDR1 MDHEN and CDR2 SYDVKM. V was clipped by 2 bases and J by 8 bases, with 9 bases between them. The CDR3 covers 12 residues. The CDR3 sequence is CASSLGEGGYTF. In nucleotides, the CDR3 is TGTGCCAGCAGTTTAGGAGAGGGAGGCTACACCTTC.

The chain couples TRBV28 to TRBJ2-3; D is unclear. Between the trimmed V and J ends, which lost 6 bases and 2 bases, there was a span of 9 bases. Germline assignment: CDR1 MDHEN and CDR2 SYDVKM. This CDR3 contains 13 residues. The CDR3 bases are TGTGCCAGCAGCGTCTCCCACACAGATACGCAGTATTTT. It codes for CASSVSHTDTQYF.

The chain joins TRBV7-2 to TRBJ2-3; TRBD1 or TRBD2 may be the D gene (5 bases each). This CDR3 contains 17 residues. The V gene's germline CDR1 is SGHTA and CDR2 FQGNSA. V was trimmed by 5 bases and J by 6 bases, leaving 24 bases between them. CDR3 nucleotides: TGTGCCAGCAGCGCTCAATCCGGGACCTCAGGTCGGGATACGCAGTATTTT. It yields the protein CASSAQSGTSGRDTQYF.

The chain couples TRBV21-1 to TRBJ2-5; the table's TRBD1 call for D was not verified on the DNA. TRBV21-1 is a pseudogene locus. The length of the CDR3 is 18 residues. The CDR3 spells CASSNRALAASSGETQYF. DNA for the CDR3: TGTGCCAGCAGCAACCGCGCCCTGGCAGCCTCGTCGGGGGAGACCCAGTACTTC.

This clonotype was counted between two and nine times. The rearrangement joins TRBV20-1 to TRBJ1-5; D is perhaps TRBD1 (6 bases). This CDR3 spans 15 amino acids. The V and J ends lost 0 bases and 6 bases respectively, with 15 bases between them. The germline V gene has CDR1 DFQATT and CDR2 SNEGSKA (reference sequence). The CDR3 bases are TGCAGTGCTAGAGATCCCAGGGGAGGAGGTCAGCCCCAGCATTTT. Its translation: CSARDPRGGGQPQHF.

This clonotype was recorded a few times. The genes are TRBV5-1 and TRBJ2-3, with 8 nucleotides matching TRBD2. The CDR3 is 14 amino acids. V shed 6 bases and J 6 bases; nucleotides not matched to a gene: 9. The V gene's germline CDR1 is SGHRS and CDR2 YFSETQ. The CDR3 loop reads CASNPSGRTDTQYF. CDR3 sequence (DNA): TGCGCCAGCAACCCCAGCGGGAGAACCGATACGCAGTATTTT.

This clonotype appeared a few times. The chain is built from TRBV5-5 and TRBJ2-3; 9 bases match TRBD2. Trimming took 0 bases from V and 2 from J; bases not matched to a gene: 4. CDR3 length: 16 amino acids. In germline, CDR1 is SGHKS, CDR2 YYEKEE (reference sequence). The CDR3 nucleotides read TGTGCCAGCAGCTTGGGAACTAGCGGGCTCACAGATACGCAGTATTTT. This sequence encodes CASSLGTSGLTDTQYF.

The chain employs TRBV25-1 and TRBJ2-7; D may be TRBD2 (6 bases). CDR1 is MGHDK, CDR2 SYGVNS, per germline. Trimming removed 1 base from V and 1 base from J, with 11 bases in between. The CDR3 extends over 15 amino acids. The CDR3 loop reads CASSESGGVSYEQYF. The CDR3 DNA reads TGTGCCAGCAGTGAATCGGGCGGGGTATCCTACGAGCAGTACTTC.

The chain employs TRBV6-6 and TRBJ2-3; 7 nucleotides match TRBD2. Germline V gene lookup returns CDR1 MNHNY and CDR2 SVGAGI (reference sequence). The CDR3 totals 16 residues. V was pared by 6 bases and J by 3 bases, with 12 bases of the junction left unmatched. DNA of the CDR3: TGTGCCAGCAGACGCCACACGCGGGAGACAACAGATACGCAGTATTTT. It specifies CASRRHTRETTDTQYF.